This T cell receptor (beta chain) was observed in a study of CD8+ T cells in alopecia areata (dated by TCRdb to 2016 to 2019). Describing the broader study: Treated patients were enrolled in an open-label pilot trial of oral tofacitinib at 5 to 10 mg twice daily for moderate-to-severe alopecia areata. Tofacitinib was given for 6 to 18 months, followed by 6 months of follow-up off drug to assess delayed response and recurrence. The SALT score, which quantifies the percentage of affected scalp surface area, was used to measure disease severity in treated patients. The study used high-throughput TCRbeta sequencing to examine T cell clonal expansion in alopecia areata, in both the C3H/HeJ mouse model and human patients. Human TCRbeta sequencing covered scalp tissue and sorted CD4+ and CD8+ peripheral blood T cells from patchy and totalis/universalis alopecia areata patients and healthy controls. Tofacitinib-treated patients had biopsies at baseline and at 4 and 24 weeks of treatment, with a later scalp biopsy in several patients. Scalp clonality was compared among normal scalp (n=4), patchy alopecia areata scalp (n=8), and alopecia totalis/universalis scalp (n=8). RNA was extracted with the PAXgene miRNA kit for fixed scalp, the miRNeasy kit for PBMCs, and the RNeasy kit for mouse skin. immunoSEQ multiplex PCR using 35 Vbeta forward primers and 13 Jbeta reverse primers was used to amplify TCRbeta CDR3 regions.

Between the V and J ends, shortened by 0 bases and 0 bases respectively, the junction contains 15 bases. The germline V gene encodes CDR1 SEHNR and CDR2 FQNEAQ (reference sequence). The CDR3, cysteine through phenylalanine, is 19 amino acids long. The retained sequence is limited to the CDR3, 57 bases, with the frame set at the first base. The intended sense of this specimen's time point label: around 26 weeks on oral tofacitinib. The treatment or condition label, read with the paper, signifies: oral pan-JAK inhibitor, 5-10 mg twice daily. From alopecia areata patients, peripheral blood was collected along with lesional scalp punch biopsies. PBMCs were isolated by density centrifugation and stained for CD3, CD4 and CD8, and CD4+ and CD8+ T cells were sorted on a FACSAria. General findings and caveats noted by the study authors: Unlike mouse skin, where gammadelta T cells dominate, normal human skin contains resident alphabeta T cells that get sequenced too, which complicates analysis of the scalp TCR repertoire. Compared with normal scalp, lesional scalp, particularly in alopecia totalis/universalis, had higher clonality and more expanded CD8+ clones, which suggests antigenic drive. Because the treated cohort was small and had just a single nonresponder, larger studies are needed to establish links between baseline CD8+ expansion and response. Shared TCR sequences between patients were less evident than in mice, which may be partly attributable to HLA diversity in the patient population. During tofacitinib treatment, many expanded lesional clones stuck around in both scalp and blood, and this persistence may partly explain why relapse happens after treatment is stopped. Tofacitinib significantly lowered scalp clonality and the number of expanded CD8+ clones among the top 100 scalp clones.

A remark on this clone: The antigen it binds to is not known. Base qualities are not provided; no much larger clone lies one nucleotide away.

The receptor library was made with the immunoSEQ multiplex PCR assay. To provide template for TCR sequencing, every sample had RNA extracted and reverse transcribed into cDNA. SuperScript III was used to make first-strand cDNA, primed with a 2:1 mix of oligo-dT and random hexamers. A synthetic immune receptor repertoire was used to gauge amplification bias, and whatever bias remained was removed computationally. The paper's data handling went like this. After raw reads were preprocessed to remove errors, the CDR3 was defined following IMGT conventions as running from the conserved cysteine to phenylalanine. Clonality was computed as 1 minus the Shannon entropy, with the entropy normalized by log2 of the number of productive unique TCRs. Whether each scalp clone was CD4 or CD8 was inferred by checking scalp TCRbeta sequences against the CD4 and CD8 repertoires from sorted blood. TCRdb took this table from immuneACCESS and kept in-frame rearrangements with V and J called. Such tables lack part of the clones; where checked against another copy, unresolved V genes explain under half of the gap, and the rest is unexplained. Clone size and the V and J calls come from that table; the DNA yielded D and trimming. The table for this sample lists more than 150,000 clones; around 50% of them were counted only once. Together, the top ten hold around 12% of the sample.

The chain is assembled from TRBV7-9 and TRBJ1-6, with the identity of the D gene unclear. The sample consisted of CD8+ T cells sorted from blood, taken at week 24, from a patient treated with tofacitinib. This TCR derives from a human donor with alopecia areata. The DNA is TGTGCCAGCAGCTTAGCGCGTGGCTCCCAGAGCTCCTATAATTCACCCCTCCACTTT. Translated, this gives CASSLARGSQSSYNSPLHF. The variable domain in full, with residues beyond the CDR3 obtained from the reference TRBV7-9 and TRBJ1-6 genes, is DTGVSQNPRHKITKRGQNVTFRCDPISEHNRLYWYRQTLGQGPEFLTYFQNEAQLEKSRLLSDRFSAERPKGSFSTLEIQRTEQGDSAMYLCASSLARGSQSSYNSPLHFGNGTRLTVT.